This TCR beta chain was documented in a study of patients and donors after allogeneic stem cell transplantation (dated by TCRdb to 2020 to 2022). For CDR1 and CDR2, the germline V gene (reference sequence) lists LNHDA and SQIVND. The cysteine opens and the phenylalanine closes a CDR3 of 13 amino acids. Solely the CDR3 DNA is kept, with 39 bases framed from the first base. Trimming removed 5 bases from V and 10 bases from J, leaving 12 bases between the germline ends. The library was prepared using RT-PCR. TCRdb shows the sequencer as NextSeq 550. TCRdb ran its own pipeline on the public reads, namely fastp trimming at Q25 and MiXCR clone calling, and kept in-frame beta chains. Every CDR3 protein is listed once, alongside the most common genes and DNA of its rows. Across this sample there are 400,000 to 450,000 distinct CDR3 sequences, with approximately 16% seen only once. The ten largest clones take up over 6% of the sample.

The table lists this clonotype with a few counts. What antigen it recognizes has not been identified. No quality values exist for individual bases; no much larger clone is one base distant. Specimen: blood, either unsorted or a sorted T cell fraction (not recorded which). This TCR derives from a human donor who was either an allogeneic HSCT recipient or a stem cell or donor lymphocyte infusion donor (not recorded which). It is not recorded whose cells these are; they may come from a transplant donor. The rearrangement combines TRBV19 with TRBJ1-6; the D gene assignment is ambiguous. The CDR3 region reads CASSPHSYSPLHF. The base sequence is TGTGCCAGTAGTCCCCACAGCTACTCACCCCTCCACTTT.